This TCR beta chain appears in the sequencing data of a study of patients and donors after allogeneic stem cell transplantation. TCRdb re-analysed the RT-PCR reads in MiXCR, keeping a single row per CDR3 protein. The sample has some 960,000 distinct CDR3 sequences; roughly 18% are singletons. Germline V lookup: CDR1 LGHDT, CDR2 YNNKEL (reference sequence). The CDR3 is made up of 15 amino acids. The V gene lost 1 base and the J gene lost 2 bases, with 10 bases spanning the gap. The TCR originated in a human donor who was either an allogeneic HSCT recipient or a stem cell or donor lymphocyte infusion donor (not recorded which). It is not recorded whose cells these are; they may come from a transplant donor. The V and J genes are TRBV3-1 and TRBJ2-3; possibly TRBD1 or TRBD2 for D (5 bases each). The sequenced sample was blood, either unsorted or a sorted T cell fraction (not recorded which). Here the CDR3 reads CASSQAGTLTDTQYF. The CDR3 nucleotides are TGTGCCAGCAGCCAAGCGGGGACCCTCACAGATACGCAGTATTTT.